This T cell receptor (beta chain) comes out of a study of blood T cell repertoires in COVID-19. Study as a whole: COVID-19 samples from acute and convalescent phases originated in the United States, Italy and Spain.

In the original processing: For nucleated cells, counts were estimated from reference gene primer amplification. Sequenced by immunoSEQ multiplex PCR; TCRdb stores in-frame clones only, minus some. D and trimming come from the DNA, and the V and J calls and clone size come from that table. The sample carries about 160,000 clones, approximately 85% recorded once. V gave up 2 bases and J gave up 0 bases; unmatched junction bases: 15. The CDR3 covers 20 residues. Germline V gives CDR1 MDHEN, CDR2 SYDVKM. The rearrangement links TRBV28 to TRBJ1-5; 8 nucleotides match TRBD1. The sequence derives from a man aged 55 to 70 who had recovered from COVID-19. Material for sequencing was peripheral blood. DNA for the CDR3: TGTGCCAGCAGTTTACCCGCCGGGACAGGACACCCTTATAGCAATCAGCCCCAGCATTTT. This sequence encodes CASSLPAGTGHPYSNQPQHF. The full variable domain, completed using reference TRBV28 and TRBJ1-5, is DVKVTQSSRYLVKRTGEKVFLECVQDMDHENMFWYRQDPGLGLRLIYFSYDVKMKEKGDIPEGYSVSREKKERFSLILESASTNQTSMYLCASSLPAGTGHPYSNQPQHFGDGTRLSIL.